This entry lists 21 T cell receptor beta chains sequenced from one sample in a study of T cells in Graves' hyperthyroidism and ophthalmopathy. RNA transcripts provided the source from which TCR beta CDR3 regions were amplified. The study used the HTBI primer set for a first-round RT-PCR of the TCR CDR3. TCRdb redid the calling of the multiplex PCR reads with MiXCR, one entry per CDR3 protein. The table shows nearly 750,000 distinct CDR3 sequences, with just over 35% occurring only once. The sequenced sample consisted of blood. These receptors came from a woman between 35 and 50 years old with Graves' hyperthyroidism.

Comment on this clonotype: With a much larger clone just one base away, this may be a read error. The V call is TRBV5-1, the J call TRBJ1-4; D is ambiguous. Germline-derived CDR1 and CDR2 are SGHRS and YFSETQ. The length of the CDR3 is 13 residues. The CDR3 DNA reads as TGCGCCAGCAGCTTGGGAGGTCGTAGTAGACTGCTTTTT. Protein product: CASSLGGRSRLLF.

J is TRBJ2-5 and V is TRBV10-3; possible D gene TRBD1, 6 bases. Germline CDR1 is ENHRY and CDR2 is SYGVKD. The CDR3 extends over 20 amino acids. With 4 bases removed from V and 2 bases from J, the gap between germline ends came to 29 bases. This chain's CDR3 is CAISADKSWDTGDWQETQYF. The CDR3 region has the DNA TGTGCCATCAGTGCCGACAAGTCATGGGACACCGGGGATTGGCAAGAGACCCAGTACTTC.

This clonotype turned up a few times. V gene TRBV6-5 combines with J gene TRBJ1-2; D not certain. The V gene's germline CDR1 is MNHEY and CDR2 SVGAGI. The germline V and J ends were trimmed by 0 bases and 0 bases, with 8 bases remaining between them. This CDR3 is built from 15 residues. The chain's CDR3 is CASSYSAAANYGYTF. CDR3 bases: TGTGCCAGCAGTTACTCGGCGGCGGCTAACTATGGCTACACCTTC.

In its sample, this clonotype was seen many times. The V and J genes are TRBV19 and TRBJ1-3; the D gene is possibly TRBD1 (6 bases). Germline-derived CDR1 and CDR2 are LNHDA and SQIVND (reference sequence). The CDR3 is 19 amino acids. V lost 3 bases to trimming and J lost 0 bases, with 21 bases between them. The CDR3 nucleotides are TGTGCCAGTAGTATCGGATGGGGCGGACAGCGATACTCTGGAAACACCATATATTTT. It yields the protein CASSIGWGGQRYSGNTIYF.

Details on this clonotype: Its ends do not fully match the called genes, so a read error is possible. The rearrangement uses TRBV7-9 and TRBJ2-2; 8 bases align to TRBD2. This CDR3 comprises 16 residues. Germline CDR1 is SEHNR and CDR2 is FQNEAQ (reference sequence). The CDR3 region is CASNPLSGANTGEPFF. The CDR3 nucleotides are TGTGCCAGCAACCCACTTAGCGGGGCGAATACCGGGGAGCCGTTTTTT. The whole variable domain, filled in from reference TRBV7-9 and TRBJ2-2, reads DTGVSQNPRHKITKRGQNVTFRCDPISEHNRLYWYRQTLGQGPEFLTYFQNEAQLEKSRLLSDRFSAERPKGSFSTLEIQRTEQGDSAMYLCASNPLSGANTGEPFFGEGSRLTVL.

V gene TRBV12-3 or TRBV12-4 combines with J gene TRBJ1-4; no clear D gene. This CDR3 is 15 amino acids long. V lost 7 bases, J lost 3 bases, and 15 bases lay in between. The CDR3 loop is CASTARAVANEKLFF. CDR3 in DNA: TGTGCCAGCACCGCCCGGGCGGTTGCTAATGAAAAACTGTTTTTT.

The V call is TRBV19, the J call TRBJ1-1; a possible D gene is TRBD1 (6 bases). V lost 7 bases, J lost 10 bases, and 13 bases lay in between. The CDR3 is 11 residues long. CDR1 is LNHDA and CDR2 is SQIVND in the germline V gene (reference sequence). CDR3 sequence: CASMGRGRAFF. The DNA of the CDR3 is TGTGCCAGTATGGGGAGGGGGAGAGCTTTCTTT.

The chain couples TRBV28 to TRBJ1-6; 9 bases align to TRBD1. The CDR3 runs 13 residues. J was trimmed by 9 bases and V by 8 bases; bases with no gene match: 5. The germline V gene has CDR1 MDHEN and CDR2 SYDVKM. The CDR3 DNA is TGTGCCAGCTGGGACAGGGATTCTTCACCCCTCCACTTT. Its protein product is CASWDRDSSPLHF.

As concerns this clonotype: Being one base from a much bigger clone, this may be a read error. The CDR3 carries no conserved terminal phenylalanine or tryptophan, so it likely arises from a read error. The chain uses TRBV7-9 and TRBJ1-1; possible D gene TRBD1, 5 bases. The CDR3 spans 15 residues. Germline V lookup: CDR1 SEHNR, CDR2 FQNEAQ (reference sequence). Trimming shortened V by 2 bases and J by 2 bases, and 12 bases separated the two germline ends. DNA of the CDR3: TGTGCCAGCAGCTTATCACCAGGGCCCAACACTGAAGCTTTCCTT. It translates to CASSLSPGPNTEAFL.

This clonotype has at least ten counts. The chain joins TRBV2 to TRBJ2-2; D possibly corresponds to TRBD2 (6 bases). V was shortened by 6 bases and J by 3 bases, with 14 bases between the two germline ends. The CDR3 has 15 residues. Per germline, CDR1 SNHLY and CDR2 FYNNEI. CDR3 protein: CASRRSGVDTGELFF. The CDR3 DNA follows: TGTGCCAGCAGGCGGTCGGGGGTTGACACCGGGGAGCTGTTTTTT. The whole variable domain, filled in from reference TRBV2 and TRBJ2-2, reads EPEVTQTPSHQVTQMGQEVILRCVPISNHLYFYWYRQILGQKVEFLVSFYNNEISEKSEIFDDQFSVERPDGSNFTLKIRSTKLEDSAMYFCASRRSGVDTGELFFGEGSRLTVL.

This sequence joins TRBV11-1 and TRBJ2-7; D remains unclear. CDR1 is SGHAT, CDR2 FQDESV, per germline (reference sequence). CDR3 length: 14 amino acids. Trimming cost V 0 bases and J 7 bases, with 13 bases left between them. The chain's CDR3 is CASSLANQYNEQYF. The CDR3, as DNA: TGTGCCAGCAGCTTAGCGAACCAGTACAATGAGCAGTACTTC. Looking up the rest from reference TRBV11-1 and TRBJ2-7 gives the full variable domain: EAEVAQSPRYKITEKSQAVAFWCDPISGHATLYWYRQILGQGPELLVQFQDESVVDDSQLPKDRFSAERLKGVDSTLKIQPAELGDSAMYLCASSLANQYNEQYFGPGTRLTVT.

V is TRBV7-8 and J is TRBJ1-6; 7 positions agree with TRBD1. This CDR3 has 15 residues. Germline CDR1 and CDR2: SGHVS and FQNEAQ. Germline trimming cut 8 bases from V and 6 bases from J; bases unmatched to any gene: 10. CDR3 sequence reads: CASGTRDRRNSPLHF. CDR3 sequence (DNA): TGTGCCAGCGGGACCCGGGACAGACGTAATTCACCCCTCCACTTT.

This clonotype was observed many times. This chain uses TRBV7-2 with TRBJ1-5; 10 bases agree with TRBD1. The CDR3 is 15 residues long. J lost 3 bases, V lost 5 bases, and 4 bases had no gene match. Germline CDR1 reads SGHTA; CDR2 reads FQGNSA. Written as DNA, the CDR3 is TGTGCCAGCAGCCCCCGACAGGGGGCCAATCAGCCCCAGCATTTT. This encodes CASSPRQGANQPQHF.

The chain links TRBV20-1 to TRBJ2-7, with no clear D. Germline loops: CDR1 DFQATT, CDR2 SNEGSKA (reference sequence). The CDR3 consists of 15 residues. The germline V and J ends were trimmed by 0 bases and 2 bases, with 14 bases remaining between them. The CDR3 sequence is CSARDHTGSAYEQYF. The CDR3, as DNA: TGCAGTGCTAGAGATCATACCGGGTCCGCCTACGAGCAGTACTTC.

Ten or more counts support this clonotype. The rearrangement joins TRBV7-3 to TRBJ1-5; possible D gene TRBD1, 5 bases. The germline V gene encodes CDR1 SGHTA and CDR2 FQGTGA. V gave up 5 bases and J gave up 9 bases, with 14 bases separating them. CDR3 length: 13 amino acids. The DNA for the CDR3 is TGTGCCAGCAGCCGGGACGGTCTAGCGCCCCAGCATTTT. This codes for CASSRDGLAPQHF.

This clonotype was observed a handful of times. The V gene is TRBV7-8, the J gene TRBJ2-2; D might be TRBD2 (5 bases). Germline V gene lookup returns CDR1 SGHVS and CDR2 FQNEAQ. Trimming shortened V by 6 bases and J by 2 bases, and 13 bases separated the two germline ends. The CDR3 has 15 amino acids. In DNA form, the CDR3 reads TGTGCCAGCAGTTTCCGGACTGCTAACACCGGGGAGCTGTTTTTT. It specifies CASSFRTANTGELFF.

The table lists this clonotype with many counts. The chain is built from TRBV7-2 and TRBJ2-7; no firm D call. Trimming shortened V by 0 bases and J by 3 bases, and 15 bases separated the two germline ends. Germline V gene lookup returns CDR1 SGHTA and CDR2 FQGNSA. CDR3 size: 16 residues. The CDR3 DNA reads as TGTGCCAGCAGCTTAGCCGGCGCAGGACGGTACTACGAGCAGTACTTC. It codes for CASSLAGAGRYYEQYF.

J is TRBJ2-7 and V is TRBV12-3 or TRBV12-4, with TRBD2 matching 11 bases. The V gene end was trimmed by 2 bases and the J gene end by 1 base; junction bases not matched to a gene: 4. The CDR3 has 16 residues. The CDR3: CASSLPGTSGSYEQYF. For the CDR3, the DNA is TGTGCCAGCAGTTTACCCGGGACTAGCGGTTCCTACGAGCAGTACTTC.

This clonotype appeared a few times. This chain connects TRBV9 to TRBJ2-2; no reliable D call. Germline CDR1 is SGDLS and CDR2 is YYNGEE. V was clipped by 0 bases and J by 2 bases, with 17 bases between them. The CDR3 is made up of 18 amino acids. The CDR3 DNA reads as TGTGCCAGCAGCGTAGGAGTCGGGCAGTGGAGAAACACCGGGGAGCTGTTTTTT. The encoded protein is CASSVGVGQWRNTGELFF.

This chain uses TRBV20-1 with TRBJ1-2; D may be TRBD1 (5 bases). Germline assignment: CDR1 DFQATT and CDR2 SNEGSKA (reference sequence). The CDR3 has 13 amino acids. V lost 6 bases and J 8 bases, leaving 19 bases between the germline ends. The DNA for the CDR3 is TGCAGTGCCCGGGCTGGGGGGTCCGGCGGCTACACCTTC. It yields the protein CSARAGGSGGYTF.

Remarks on this clonotype: A much more abundant neighbour one base away suggests this may be a read error. The V and J genes are TRBV7-3 and TRBJ1-2; D gene ambiguous. CDR3 length: 12 residues. CDR1 SGHTA and CDR2 FQGTGA come from the germline V gene. The V end was cut by 1 base, the J end by 6 bases, with 6 bases between. CDR3 sequence: CASSLNGDGYTF. As DNA, the CDR3 is TGTGCCAGCAGCTTAAACGGTGATGGCTACACCTTC.